Listed below are T cell receptor beta chains from one sample, sequenced in a study of metastatic and nonmetastatic thyroid tumors. TCRdb re-processed the PCR reads through MiXCR. Among more than 25,000 clones, approximately 7.4% were seen once, and the ten largest hold about 45%. The sample comprised blood. Receptors were obtained from a female donor with papillary thyroid cancer or a benign thyroid nodule (not recorded which). Some clones in this sample may be carry-over from other donors' samples. The CDR3 runs from the conserved cysteine through the conserved F or W. The D gene is left open where the match is weak.

D: TRBD1; J: TRBJ1-2; V: TRBV5-4; CDR3: CASSRGTGDYGYTF
D: NA; J: TRBJ2-5; V: TRBV20-1; CDR3: CSAFQETQYF
D: NA; J: TRBJ1-5; V: TRBV6-2/TRBV6-3; CDR3: CASSLDGARPQHF
D: TRBD1; J: TRBJ1-1; V: TRBV7-3; CDR3: CASSRKGRGRETEAFF
D: TRBD1; J: TRBJ2-5; V: TRBV6-1; CDR3: CASSSQLTGLETQYF
D: NA; J: TRBJ2-6; V: TRBV10-1; CDR3: CASSEGRSGANVLTF
D: TRBD1; J: TRBJ1-2; V: TRBV12-3/TRBV12-4; CDR3: CASSTDRGGYTF
D: TRBD1; J: TRBJ1-2; V: TRBV27; CDR3: CASSAGTGDFRGYTF
D: NA; J: TRBJ2-1; V: TRBV11-3; CDR3: CASSQGGYNEQFF
D: TRBD1; J: TRBJ1-1; V: TRBV6-5; CDR3: CASSYVAPTGRGTEAFF
D: TRBD1; J: TRBJ2-3; V: TRBV7-3; CDR3: CASSLLCRGLIGDTQYF
D: NA; J: TRBJ1-1; V: TRBV19; CDR3: CASRPGNTEAFF
D: NA; J: TRBJ2-5; V: TRBV24-1; CDR3: CATSDTFSREQETQYF
D: NA; J: TRBJ2-3; V: TRBV7-2; CDR3: CASSPQKVLPDTQYF
D: NA; J: TRBJ2-2; V: TRBV3-1; CDR3: CASSQDSGISPGELFF
D: TRBD1; J: TRBJ1-1; V: TRBV19; CDR3: CASSTHRGNTEAFF
D: TRBD2; J: TRBJ2-1; V: TRBV12-3/TRBV12-4; CDR3: CASSPGGLEQFF
D: TRBD2; J: TRBJ2-2; V: TRBV6-2/TRBV6-3; CDR3: CASSQLAGATGELFF
D: NA; J: TRBJ2-2; V: TRBV20-1; CDR3: CSARKGGDVAGELFF
D: TRBD1; J: TRBJ2-1; V: TRBV7-9; CDR3: CASSLDPGQGDNEQFF
D: NA; J: TRBJ2-7; V: TRBV5-6; CDR3: CVSISDVSYEQYF
D: NA; J: TRBJ2-5; V: TRBV9; CDR3: CASTDAGMTQYF
D: NA; J: TRBJ2-5; V: TRBV12-3/TRBV12-4; CDR3: CASSLRQGGGKTQYF
D: TRBD1; J: TRBJ1-5; V: TRBV5-1; CDR3: CASSRDSRNQPQHF
D: NA; J: TRBJ2-3; V: TRBV2; CDR3: CASSEPPAGDTQYF
D: TRBD1; J: TRBJ1-5; V: TRBV6-5; CDR3: CASSILGTGHYSNQPQHF
D: TRBD1; J: TRBJ1-5; V: TRBV7-8; CDR3: CASSSDRAGMRNQPQHF
D: TRBD1; J: TRBJ1-5; V: TRBV12-3/TRBV12-4; CDR3: CASRPGGNDQPQHF
D: NA; J: TRBJ1-2; V: TRBV5-4; CDR3: CASSSPRGLEGYTF
D: TRBD1; J: TRBJ1-3; V: TRBV7-9; CDR3: CASSLGGQIGNTIYF
D: TRBD2; J: TRBJ2-2; V: TRBV15; CDR3: CATSSLAGGPSAGELFF
D: TRBD1; J: TRBJ1-2; V: TRBV6-1; CDR3: CASIPQGVSGYTF
D: TRBD1; J: TRBJ2-3; V: TRBV9; CDR3: CASSGGTGGADTQYF
D: NA; J: TRBJ2-6; V: TRBV14; CDR3: CASSHGAGSGANVLTF
D: NA; J: TRBJ2-3; V: TRBV4-3; CDR3: CASSQDGSGEGDTQYF
D: TRBD1; J: TRBJ1-5; V: TRBV19; CDR3: CASSRGTGGPGNQPQHF
D: TRBD1; J: TRBJ1-5; V: TRBV20-1; CDR3: CSARDFSGTGRNQPQHF
D: NA; J: TRBJ2-3; V: TRBV24-1; CDR3: CAASNRTAASTDTQYF
D: NA; J: TRBJ2-4; V: TRBV19; CDR3: CASSPSWGSKNIQYF
D: TRBD1; J: TRBJ1-5; V: TRBV24-1; CDR3: CATSEAGTGVHQPQHF